The clone carrying this T cell receptor beta chain appeared a few times. Its antigen remains unknown. The entry originates in a study of CD8 T cells in ankylosing spondylitis. Study findings and constraints: A motif in TCR beta, a set of under ten highly homologous variants, appeared characteristic of ankylosing spondylitis blood. Several of the motif variants were reported before in synovial fluid and blood from reactive arthritis. Disease-linked clones displayed a CD8+ phenotype and appeared relatively rarely in peripheral blood.

Trimming cost V 0 bases and J 2 bases, with 10 bases left between them. The CDR3 is 15 amino acids. Looked up from germline, CDR1 is SEHNR and CDR2 is FQNEAQ (reference sequence). Preparation of TCR beta libraries was done by quantitative 5'-RACE with molecular barcodes. Each CDR3 protein is one row after TCRdb ran MiXCR on the 5' RACE reads. The profile shows a few hundred thousand distinct CDR3 sequences, around 21% of them singletons. The receptor was derived from a female donor with ankylosing spondylitis or in good health (not recorded which). The V and J genes are TRBV7-9 and TRBJ1-2, with TRBD1 as a possible D gene (5 bases). The material sequenced was blood, either unsorted or a sorted T cell fraction (not recorded which). CDR3 protein: CASSLAVGGNYGYTF. In nucleotides, the CDR3 is TGTGCCAGCAGCTTAGCGGTGGGGGGGAACTATGGCTACACCTTC.